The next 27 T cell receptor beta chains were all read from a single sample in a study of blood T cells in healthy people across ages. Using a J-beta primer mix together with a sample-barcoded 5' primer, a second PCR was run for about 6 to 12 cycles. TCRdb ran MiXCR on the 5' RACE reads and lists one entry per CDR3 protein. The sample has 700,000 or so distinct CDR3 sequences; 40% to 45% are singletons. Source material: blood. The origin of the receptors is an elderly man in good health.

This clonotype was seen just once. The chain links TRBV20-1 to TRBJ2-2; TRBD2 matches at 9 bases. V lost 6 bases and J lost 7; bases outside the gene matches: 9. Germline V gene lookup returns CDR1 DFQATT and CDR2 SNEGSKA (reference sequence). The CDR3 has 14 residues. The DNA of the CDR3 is TGCAGTGCCACATGGCGGGGGGGAGTCGGGGAGCTGTTTTTT. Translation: CSATWRGGVGELFF.

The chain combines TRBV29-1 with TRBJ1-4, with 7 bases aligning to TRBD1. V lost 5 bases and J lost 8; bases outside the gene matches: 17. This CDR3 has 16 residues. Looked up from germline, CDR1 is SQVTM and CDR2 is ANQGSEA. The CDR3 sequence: CSVLRGREGAFEKLFF. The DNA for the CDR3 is TGCAGCGTTTTACGGGGGCGGGAGGGGGCATTCGAAAAACTGTTTTTT.

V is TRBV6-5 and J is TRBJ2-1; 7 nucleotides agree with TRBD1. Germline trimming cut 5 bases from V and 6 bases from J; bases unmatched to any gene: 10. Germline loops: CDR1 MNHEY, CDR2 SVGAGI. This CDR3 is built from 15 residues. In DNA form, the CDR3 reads TGTGCCAGCAGTCACGACAGGGTATCGTCCAATGAGCAGTTCTTC. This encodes CASSHDRVSSNEQFF.

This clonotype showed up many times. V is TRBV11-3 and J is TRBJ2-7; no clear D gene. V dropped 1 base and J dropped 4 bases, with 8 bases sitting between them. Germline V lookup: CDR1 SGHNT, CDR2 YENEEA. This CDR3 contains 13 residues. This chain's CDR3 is CASSLVTGYEQYF. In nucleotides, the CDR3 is TGTGCCAGCAGCTTAGTCACCGGGTACGAGCAGTACTTC.

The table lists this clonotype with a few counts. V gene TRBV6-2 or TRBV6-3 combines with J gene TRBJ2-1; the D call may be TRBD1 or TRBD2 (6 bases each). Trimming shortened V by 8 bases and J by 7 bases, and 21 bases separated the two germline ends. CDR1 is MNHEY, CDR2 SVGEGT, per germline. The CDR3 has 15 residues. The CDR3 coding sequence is TGTGCCAGCGCGGCTAGGGGGGAGGTCGGTAATGAGCAGTTCTTC. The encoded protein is CASAARGEVGNEQFF.

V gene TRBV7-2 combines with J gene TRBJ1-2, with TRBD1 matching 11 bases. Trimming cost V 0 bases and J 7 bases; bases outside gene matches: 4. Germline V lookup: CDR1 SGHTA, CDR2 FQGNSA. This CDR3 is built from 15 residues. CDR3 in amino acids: CASSLAGGTGGGYTF. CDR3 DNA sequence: TGTGCCAGCAGCTTAGCGGGCGGGACAGGGGGTGGCTACACCTTC.

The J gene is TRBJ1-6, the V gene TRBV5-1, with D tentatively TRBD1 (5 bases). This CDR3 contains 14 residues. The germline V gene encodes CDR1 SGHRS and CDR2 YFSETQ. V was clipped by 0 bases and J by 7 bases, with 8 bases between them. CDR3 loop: CASSLVGANSPLHF. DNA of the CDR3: TGCGCCAGCAGCTTGGTAGGGGCAAATTCACCCCTCCACTTT.

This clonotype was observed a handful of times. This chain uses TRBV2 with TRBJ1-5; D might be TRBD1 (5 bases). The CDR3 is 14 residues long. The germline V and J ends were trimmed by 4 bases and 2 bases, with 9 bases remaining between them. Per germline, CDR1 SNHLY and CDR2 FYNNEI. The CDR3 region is CASSVQAGNQPQHF. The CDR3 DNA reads TGTGCCAGCAGTGTACAGGCTGGCAATCAGCCCCAGCATTTT.

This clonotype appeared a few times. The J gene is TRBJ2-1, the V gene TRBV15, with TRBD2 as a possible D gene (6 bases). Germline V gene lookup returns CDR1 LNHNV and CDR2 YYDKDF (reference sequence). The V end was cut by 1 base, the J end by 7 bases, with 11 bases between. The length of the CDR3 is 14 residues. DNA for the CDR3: TGTGCCACCAGCAGAGGTGCGGGACGGAATGAGCAGTTCTTC. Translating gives CATSRGAGRNEQFF.

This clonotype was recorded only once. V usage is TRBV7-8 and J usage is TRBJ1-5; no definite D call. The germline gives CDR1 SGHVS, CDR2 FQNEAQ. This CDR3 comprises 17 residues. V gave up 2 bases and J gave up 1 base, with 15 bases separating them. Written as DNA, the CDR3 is TGTGCCAGCAGCTTAAACCTGGCGGGGTCCAGCAATCAGCCCCAGCATTTT. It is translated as CASSLNLAGSSNQPQHF. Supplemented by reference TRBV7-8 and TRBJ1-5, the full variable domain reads GAGVSQSPRYKVAKRGQDVALRCDPISGHVSLFWYQQALGQGPEFLTYFQNEAQLDKSGLPSDRFFAERPEGSVSTLKIQRTQQEDSAVYLCASSLNLAGSSNQPQHFGDGTRLSIL.

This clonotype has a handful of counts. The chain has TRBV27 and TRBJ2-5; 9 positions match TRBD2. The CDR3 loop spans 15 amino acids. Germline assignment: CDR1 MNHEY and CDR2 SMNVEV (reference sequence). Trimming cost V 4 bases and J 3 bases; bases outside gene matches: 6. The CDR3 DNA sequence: TGTGCCAGCAGTTCACAAGGACTAGCGAAAGAGACCCAGTACTTC. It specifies CASSSQGLAKETQYF.

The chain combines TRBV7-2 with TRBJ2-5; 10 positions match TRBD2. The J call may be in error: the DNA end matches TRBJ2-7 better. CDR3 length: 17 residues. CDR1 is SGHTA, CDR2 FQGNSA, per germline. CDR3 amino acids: CASSRPAGGPSLYEQYF. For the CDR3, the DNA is TGTGCCAGCAGCCGACCAGCGGGAGGGCCGTCCCTATACGAGCAGTACTTC.

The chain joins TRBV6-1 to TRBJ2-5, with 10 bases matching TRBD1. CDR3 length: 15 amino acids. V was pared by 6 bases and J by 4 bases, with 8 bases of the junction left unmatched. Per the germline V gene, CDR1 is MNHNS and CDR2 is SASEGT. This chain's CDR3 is CASRVPGQGRETQYF. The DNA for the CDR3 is TGTGCCAGCAGAGTGCCGGGACAGGGGAGAGAGACCCAGTACTTC.

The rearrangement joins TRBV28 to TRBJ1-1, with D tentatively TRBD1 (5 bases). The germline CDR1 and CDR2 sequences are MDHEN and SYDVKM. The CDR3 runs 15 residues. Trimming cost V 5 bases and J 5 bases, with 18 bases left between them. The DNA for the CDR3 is TGTGCCAGCAGTCCGCCCCCCGCGGGGGGGACTGAAGCTTTCTTT. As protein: CASSPPPAGGTEAFF.

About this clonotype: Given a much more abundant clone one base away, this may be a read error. CDR3 sequence (DNA): TGCAGTGCTCTGAGTCGGACTAGCGGGAGGGCAGATACGCAGTATTTT. Protein sequence: CSALSRTSGRADTQYF. This sequence joins TRBV20-1 and TRBJ2-3, with 15 bases lining up with TRBD2. CDR1 and CDR2 from the germline V gene are DFQATT and SNEGSKA (reference sequence). V lost 5 bases to trimming and J lost 4 bases; unmatched junction nucleotides: 7. The CDR3 is 16 amino acids.

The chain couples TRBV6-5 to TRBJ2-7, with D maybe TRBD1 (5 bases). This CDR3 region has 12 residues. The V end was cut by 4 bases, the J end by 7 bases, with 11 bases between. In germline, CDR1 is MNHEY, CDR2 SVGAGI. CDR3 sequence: CASSFPQGEQYF. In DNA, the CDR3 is TGTGCCAGCAGTTTCCCTCAGGGTGAGCAGTACTTC.

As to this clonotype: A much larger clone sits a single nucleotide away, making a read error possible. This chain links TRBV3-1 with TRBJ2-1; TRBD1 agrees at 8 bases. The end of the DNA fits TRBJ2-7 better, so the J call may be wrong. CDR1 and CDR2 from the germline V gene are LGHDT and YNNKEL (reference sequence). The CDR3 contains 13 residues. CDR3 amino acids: CASTTGGRNEQYF. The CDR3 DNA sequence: TGTGCCAGTACAACAGGGGGTCGCAATGAGCAGTACTTC.

The CDR3 nucleotides are TGCAGCGTTCGACGTTTAACGGGAGGGGAGACCCAGTACTTC. Protein sequence: CSVRRLTGGETQYF. J is TRBJ2-5 and V is TRBV29-1; 8 bases match TRBD2. Unmatched junction bases numbered 10, after V lost 5 bases and J lost 5 bases. The CDR3 covers 14 residues. Germline CDR1 and CDR2: SQVTM and ANQGSEA.

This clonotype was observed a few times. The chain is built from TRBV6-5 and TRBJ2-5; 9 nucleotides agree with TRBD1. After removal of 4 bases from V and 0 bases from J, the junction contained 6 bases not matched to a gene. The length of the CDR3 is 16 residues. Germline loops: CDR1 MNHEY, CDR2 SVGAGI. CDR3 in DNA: TGTGCCAGCAGTTCATTGGGACAGGGAAACCAAGAGACCCAGTACTTC. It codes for CASSSLGQGNQETQYF.

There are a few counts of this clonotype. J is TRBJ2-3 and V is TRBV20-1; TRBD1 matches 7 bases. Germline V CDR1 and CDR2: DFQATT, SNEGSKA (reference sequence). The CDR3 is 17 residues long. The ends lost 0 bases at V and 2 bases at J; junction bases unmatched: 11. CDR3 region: CSARDSSTGWFTDTQYF. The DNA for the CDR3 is TGCAGTGCTAGAGATTCTTCGACAGGGTGGTTCACAGATACGCAGTATTTT.

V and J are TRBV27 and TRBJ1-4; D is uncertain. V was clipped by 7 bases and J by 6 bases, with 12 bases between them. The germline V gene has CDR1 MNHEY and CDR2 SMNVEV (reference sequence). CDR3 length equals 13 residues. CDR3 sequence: CASTSRGDEKLFF. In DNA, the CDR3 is TGTGCCAGCACGTCTCGGGGAGATGAAAAACTGTTTTTT.

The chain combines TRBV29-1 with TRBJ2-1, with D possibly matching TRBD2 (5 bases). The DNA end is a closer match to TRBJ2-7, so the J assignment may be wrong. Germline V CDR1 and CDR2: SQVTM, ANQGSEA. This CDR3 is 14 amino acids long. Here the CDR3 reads CSVGGSGPYNEQYF. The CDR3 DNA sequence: TGCAGCGTTGGTGGAAGCGGTCCCTACAATGAGCAGTACTTC.

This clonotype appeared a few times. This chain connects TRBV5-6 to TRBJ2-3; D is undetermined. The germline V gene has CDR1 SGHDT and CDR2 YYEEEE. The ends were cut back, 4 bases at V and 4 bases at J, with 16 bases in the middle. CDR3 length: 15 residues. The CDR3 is CASSPGLSPSDTQYF. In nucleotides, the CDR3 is TGTGCCAGCAGCCCGGGTTTATCCCCCTCAGATACGCAGTATTTT.

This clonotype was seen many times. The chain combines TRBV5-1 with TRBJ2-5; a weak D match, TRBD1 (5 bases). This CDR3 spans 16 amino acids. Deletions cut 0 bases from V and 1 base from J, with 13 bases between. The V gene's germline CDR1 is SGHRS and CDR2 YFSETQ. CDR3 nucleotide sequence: TGCGCCAGCAGCTTGGCCCCGACAGAGCGCCAAGAGACCCAGTACTTC. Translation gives CASSLAPTERQETQYF. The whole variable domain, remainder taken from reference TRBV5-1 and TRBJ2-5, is KAGVTQTPRYLIKTRGQQVTLSCSPISGHRSVSWYQQTPGQGLQFLFEYFSETQRNKGNFPGRFSGRQFSNSRSEMNVSTLELGDSALYLCASSLAPTERQETQYFGPGTRLLVL.

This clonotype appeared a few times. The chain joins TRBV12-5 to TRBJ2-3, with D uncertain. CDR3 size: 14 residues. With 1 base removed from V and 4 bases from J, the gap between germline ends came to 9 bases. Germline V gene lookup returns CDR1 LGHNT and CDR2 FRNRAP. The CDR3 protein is CASGLGNRPDTQYF. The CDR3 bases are TGTGCTAGTGGTTTGGGGAATCGACCAGATACGCAGTATTTT.

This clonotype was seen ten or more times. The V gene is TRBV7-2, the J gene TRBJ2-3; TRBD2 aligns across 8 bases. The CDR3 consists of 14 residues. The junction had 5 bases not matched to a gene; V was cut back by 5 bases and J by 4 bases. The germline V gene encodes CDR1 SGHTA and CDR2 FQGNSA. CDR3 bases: TGTGCCAGCAGCGCCTTTAGCGGGGCAGATACGCAGTATTTT. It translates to CASSAFSGADTQYF. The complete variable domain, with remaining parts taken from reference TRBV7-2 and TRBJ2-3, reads GAGVSQSPSNKVTEKGKDVELRCDPISGHTALYWYRQSLGQGLEFLIYFQGNSAPDKSGLPSDRFSAERTGGSVSTLTIQRTQQEDSAVYLCASSAFSGADTQYFGPGTRLTVL.

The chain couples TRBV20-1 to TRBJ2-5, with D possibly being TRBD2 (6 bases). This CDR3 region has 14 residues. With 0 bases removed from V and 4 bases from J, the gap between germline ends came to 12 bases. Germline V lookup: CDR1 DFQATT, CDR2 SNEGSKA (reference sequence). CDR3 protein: CSARDSEGRETQYF. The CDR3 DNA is TGCAGTGCTAGAGATTCGGAGGGCAGAGAGACCCAGTACTTC.